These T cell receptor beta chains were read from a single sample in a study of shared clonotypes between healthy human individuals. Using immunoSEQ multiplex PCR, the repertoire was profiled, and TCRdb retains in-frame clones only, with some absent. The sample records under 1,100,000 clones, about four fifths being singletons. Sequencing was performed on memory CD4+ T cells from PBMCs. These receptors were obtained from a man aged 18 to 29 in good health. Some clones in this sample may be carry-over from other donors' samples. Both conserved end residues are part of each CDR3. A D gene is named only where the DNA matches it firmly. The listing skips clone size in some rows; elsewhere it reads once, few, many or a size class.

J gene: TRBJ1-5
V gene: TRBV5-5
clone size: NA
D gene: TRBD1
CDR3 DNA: TGTGCCAGCAGCTTGGCCGGGACAGGGATCCAGCCCCAGCATTTT
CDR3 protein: CASSLAGTGIQPQHF

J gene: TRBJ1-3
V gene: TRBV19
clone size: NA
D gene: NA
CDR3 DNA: TGTGCCAGTAGTGAGTATTGGCAGGTCTCTGGAAACACCATATATTTT
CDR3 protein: CASSEYWQVSGNTIYF

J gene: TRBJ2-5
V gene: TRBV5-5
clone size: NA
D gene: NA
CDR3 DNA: TGTGCCAGCCCCCAGGCACAGGGAGTTTTAGGAGAGACCCAGTACTTC
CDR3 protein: CASPQAQGVLGETQYF

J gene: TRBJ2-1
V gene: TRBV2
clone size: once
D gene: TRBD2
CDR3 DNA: TGTGCCAGCAGTGAAGCGGAGGGACTAGCGGGGAACAATGAGCAGTTCTTC
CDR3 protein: CASSEAEGLAGNNEQFF

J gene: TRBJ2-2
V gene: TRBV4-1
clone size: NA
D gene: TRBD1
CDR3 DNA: TGCGCCAGCAGCCAAAATCCGGGACAGGGGACCGGGGAGCTGTTTTTT
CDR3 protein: CASSQNPGQGTGELFF

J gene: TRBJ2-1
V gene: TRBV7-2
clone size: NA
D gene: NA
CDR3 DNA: TGTGCCAGCAGCAGAAAGGGAGGTGGGGATGAGCAGTTCTTC
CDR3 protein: CASSRKGGGDEQFF

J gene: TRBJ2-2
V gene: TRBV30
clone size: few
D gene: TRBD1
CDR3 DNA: TGTGCCTGGAGTGACGACAGGGACGGGGAGCTGTTTTTT
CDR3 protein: CAWSDDRDGELFF

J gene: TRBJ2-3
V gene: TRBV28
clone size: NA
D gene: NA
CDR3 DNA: TGTGCCAGCAGTTTAATCGAGGGTATTCATACGCAGTATTTT
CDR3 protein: CASSLIEGIHTQYF

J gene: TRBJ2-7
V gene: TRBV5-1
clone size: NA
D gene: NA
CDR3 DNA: TGCGCCAGCAGCCCGACAGGGAGGGTTCGTGGGGAGCAGTACTTC
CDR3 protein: CASSPTGRVRGEQYF

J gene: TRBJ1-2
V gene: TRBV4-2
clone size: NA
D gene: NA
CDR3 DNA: TGTGCCAGCAGCCAAGATAATCGGCAGGGAGATGGCTACACCTTC
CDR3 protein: CASSQDNRQGDGYTF

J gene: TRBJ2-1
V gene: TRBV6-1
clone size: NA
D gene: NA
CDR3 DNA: TGTGCCAGCAGAACCCGGGATTCGGGTGAGCAGTTCTTC
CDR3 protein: CASRTRDSGEQFF

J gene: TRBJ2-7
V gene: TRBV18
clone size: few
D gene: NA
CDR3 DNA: TGTGCCAGCTCACCATGGGGCGACTCCTACGAGCAGTACTTC
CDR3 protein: CASSPWGDSYEQYF

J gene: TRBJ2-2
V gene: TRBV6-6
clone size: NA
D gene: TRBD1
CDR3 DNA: TGTGCCAGCAGAAAACCGGGACAGGCAACCGGGGAGCTGTTTTTT
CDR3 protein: CASRKPGQATGELFF

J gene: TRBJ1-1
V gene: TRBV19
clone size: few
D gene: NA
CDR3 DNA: TGTGCCAGTACTCAGGGTGGCACTGAAGCTTTCTTT
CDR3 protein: CASTQGGTEAFF

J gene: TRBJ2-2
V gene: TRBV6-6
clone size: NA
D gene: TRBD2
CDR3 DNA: TGTGCCAGCAGTTCGGGACTAGCGGTGAACACCGGGGAGCTGTTTTTT
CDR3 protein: CASSSGLAVNTGELFF

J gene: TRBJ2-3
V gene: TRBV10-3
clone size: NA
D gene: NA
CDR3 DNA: TGTGCCACGAACTTGGGTCTTTTCACAGATACGCAGTATTTT
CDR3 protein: CATNLGLFTDTQYF

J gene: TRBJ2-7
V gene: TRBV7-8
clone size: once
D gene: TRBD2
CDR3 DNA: TGTGCCAGCAGGACTAGCAGCGCGAGCGAGCAGTACTTC
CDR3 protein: CASRTSSASEQYF

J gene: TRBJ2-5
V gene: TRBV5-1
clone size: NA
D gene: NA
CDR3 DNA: TGCGCCAGCAGCTTGCGCGCGGGGAGGGAGACCCAGTACTTC
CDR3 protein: CASSLRAGRETQYF

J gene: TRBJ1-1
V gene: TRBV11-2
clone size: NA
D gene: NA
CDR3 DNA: TGTGCCAGCAGCTTAATTGCCGGCCTCTCCACTGAAGCTTTCTTT
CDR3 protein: CASSLIAGLSTEAFF

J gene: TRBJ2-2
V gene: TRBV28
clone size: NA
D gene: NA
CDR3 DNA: TGTGCCAGCAGTCGGATCTCCCCGAACACCGGGGAGCTGTTTTTT
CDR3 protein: CASSRISPNTGELFF

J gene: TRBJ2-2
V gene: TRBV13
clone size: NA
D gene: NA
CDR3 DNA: TGTGCCAGCAGCCCAAGACCCACCGGGGAGCTGTTTTTT
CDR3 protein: CASSPRPTGELFF

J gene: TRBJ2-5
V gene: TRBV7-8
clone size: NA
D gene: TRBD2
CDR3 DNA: TGTGCCAGCAGCTTTCTAGCGGGAGGCGGGCGGACCCAGTACTTC
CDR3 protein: CASSFLAGGGRTQYF

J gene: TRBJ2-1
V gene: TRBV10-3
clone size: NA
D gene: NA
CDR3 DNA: TGTGCCATCAGTGAGAGGCAGGGGAGCAATGAGCAGTTCTTC
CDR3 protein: CAISERQGSNEQFF

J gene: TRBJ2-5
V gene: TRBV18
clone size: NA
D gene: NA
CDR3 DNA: TGTGCCAGCTCCCCCAGGGAGGTCTGGACAGAGACCCAGTACTTC
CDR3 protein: CASSPREVWTETQYF

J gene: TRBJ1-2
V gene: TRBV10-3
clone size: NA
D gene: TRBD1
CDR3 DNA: TGTGCCATCAGACTTGGACAGGAGTATGGCTACACCTTC
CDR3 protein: CAIRLGQEYGYTF

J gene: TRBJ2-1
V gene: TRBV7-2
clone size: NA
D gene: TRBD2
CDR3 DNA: TGTGCCAGCAGCTTAGTAGTAGCGGGAGGGCCCCGAGGGCAGTTCTTC
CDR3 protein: CASSLVVAGGPRGQFF

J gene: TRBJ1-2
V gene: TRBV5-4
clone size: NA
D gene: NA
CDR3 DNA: TGTGCCAGCAGCTTGGCGGGGCCCGGCTACACCTTC
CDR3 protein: CASSLAGPGYTF

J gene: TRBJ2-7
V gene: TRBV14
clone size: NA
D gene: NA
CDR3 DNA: TGTGCCAGCAGCCAAGATGTAGGCAGGGGTAACGAGCAGTACTTC
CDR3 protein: CASSQDVGRGNEQYF

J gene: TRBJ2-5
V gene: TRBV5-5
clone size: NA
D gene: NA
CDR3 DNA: TGTGCCAGCAGCCTAAGGCGTCCCGAGACCCAGTACTTC
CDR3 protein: CASSLRRPETQYF

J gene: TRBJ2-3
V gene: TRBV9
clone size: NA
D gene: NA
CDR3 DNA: TGTGCCAGCAGCCTCTCACAAAACACAGATACGCAGTATTTT
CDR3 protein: CASSLSQNTDTQYF

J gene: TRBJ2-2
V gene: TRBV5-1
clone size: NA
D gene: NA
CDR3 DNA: TGCGCCAGCAGCTTGGCAGGTGGCAGGGGGGAGCAAACGAACACCGGGGAGCTGTTTTTT
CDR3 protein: CASSLAGGRGEQTNTGELFF

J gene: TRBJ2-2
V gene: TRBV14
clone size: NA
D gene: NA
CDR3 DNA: TGTGCCAGCAGCCAAGATTGGGCCGCCGGGGAGCTGTTTTTT
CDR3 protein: CASSQDWAAGELFF

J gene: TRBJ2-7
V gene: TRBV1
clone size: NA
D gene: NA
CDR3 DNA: TGCACCAGCAGTCCAATACAAGGGGCCGAGCAGTACTTC
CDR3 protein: CTSSPIQGAEQYF

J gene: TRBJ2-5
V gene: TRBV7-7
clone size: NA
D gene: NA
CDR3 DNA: TGTGCCAGCAGCTTAGTAAACGGACAGCAAGAGACCCAGTACTTC
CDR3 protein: CASSLVNGQQETQYF

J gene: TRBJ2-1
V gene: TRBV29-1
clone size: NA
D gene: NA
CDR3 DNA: TGCAGCGTTGATAGTTTGACGGCAGGAGATTACAATGAGCAGTTCTTC
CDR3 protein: CSVDSLTAGDYNEQFF

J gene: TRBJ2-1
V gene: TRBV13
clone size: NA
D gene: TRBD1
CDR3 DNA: TGTGCCAGCAGGCATAGGGACAGGGGGGCCTACAATGAGCAGTTCTTC
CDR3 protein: CASRHRDRGAYNEQFF

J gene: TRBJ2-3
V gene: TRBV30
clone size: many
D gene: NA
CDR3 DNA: TGTGCCTGGACGTCGGGACTCAGCACAGATACGCAGTATTTT
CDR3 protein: CAWTSGLSTDTQYF

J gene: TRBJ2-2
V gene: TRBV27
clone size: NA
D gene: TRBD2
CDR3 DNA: TGTGCCAGCAGTTTATTAGGAGCGGGAGAGAGGAACGGGGAGCTGTTTTTT
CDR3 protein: CASSLLGAGERNGELFF

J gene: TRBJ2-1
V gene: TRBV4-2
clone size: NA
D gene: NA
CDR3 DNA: TGTGCCAGCAGCCAAGATCAGAGGGGAGCGGCCCCTTACAATGAGCAGTTCTTC
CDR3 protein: CASSQDQRGAAPYNEQFF

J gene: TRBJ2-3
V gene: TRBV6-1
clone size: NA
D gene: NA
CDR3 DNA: TGTGCCAGCAGTGAAGGGGGAACCGCCCTTACGCAGTATTTT
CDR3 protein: CASSEGGTALTQYF

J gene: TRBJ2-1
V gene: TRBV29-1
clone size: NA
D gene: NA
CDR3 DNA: TGCAGCGCCCGGGACGTATTTTTTAATGAGCAGTTCTTC
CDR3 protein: CSARDVFFNEQFF

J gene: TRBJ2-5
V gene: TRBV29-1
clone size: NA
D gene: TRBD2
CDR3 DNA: TGCAGCGTTGCTGACCGGGTAGCGGGAGAAAAGACCCAGTACTTC
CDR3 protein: CSVADRVAGEKTQYF

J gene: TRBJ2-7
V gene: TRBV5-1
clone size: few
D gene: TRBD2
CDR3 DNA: TGCGCCAGCAGCTTGGGGCAGGGACTACACGAGCAGTACTTC
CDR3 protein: CASSLGQGLHEQYF

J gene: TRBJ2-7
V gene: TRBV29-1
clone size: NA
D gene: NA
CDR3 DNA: TGCAGCGTTGAAGATCGTGGGCGGAGCTACGAGCAGTACTTC
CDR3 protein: CSVEDRGRSYEQYF

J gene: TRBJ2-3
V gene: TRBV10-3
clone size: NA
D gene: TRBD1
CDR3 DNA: TGTGCCATCAGTCCCGGGACAGGGGATACGCAGTATTTT
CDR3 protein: CAISPGTGDTQYF

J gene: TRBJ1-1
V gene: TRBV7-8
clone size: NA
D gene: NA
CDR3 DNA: TGTGCCAGCAGCTTAATACGAAACACTGAAGCTTTCTTT
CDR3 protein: CASSLIRNTEAFF

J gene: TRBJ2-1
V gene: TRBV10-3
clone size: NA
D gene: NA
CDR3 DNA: TGTGCCATCATGTCAGGGAGCTCCTACAATGAGCAGTTCTTC
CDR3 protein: CAIMSGSSYNEQFF

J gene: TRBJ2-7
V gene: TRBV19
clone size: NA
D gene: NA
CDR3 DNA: TGTGCCAGTAGCCCACGCGGGGCATACGAGCAGTACTTC
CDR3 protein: CASSPRGAYEQYF

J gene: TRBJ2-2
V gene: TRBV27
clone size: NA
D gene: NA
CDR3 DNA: TGTGCCAGCAGTTCCTACCGGGGGACCGGGGAGCTGTTTTTT
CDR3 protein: CASSSYRGTGELFF

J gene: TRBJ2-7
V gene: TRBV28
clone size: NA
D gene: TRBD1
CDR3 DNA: TGTGCCAGCACCCAGACAGGGCGGACCTACGAGCAGTACTTC
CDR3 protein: CASTQTGRTYEQYF

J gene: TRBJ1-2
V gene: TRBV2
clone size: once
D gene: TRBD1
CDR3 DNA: TGTGCCAGCAGTGAATCGGCAGGGGGAGGCTACACCTTC
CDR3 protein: CASSESAGGGYTF

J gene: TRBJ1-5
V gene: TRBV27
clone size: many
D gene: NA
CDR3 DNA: TGTGCCAGCATGGGGTTATCAGGGACCAGCAATCAGCCCCAGCATTTT
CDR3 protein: CASMGLSGTSNQPQHF

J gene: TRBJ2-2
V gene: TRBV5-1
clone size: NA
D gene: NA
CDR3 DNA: TGCGCCAGCAGCTTGGACCCAAACACCGGGGAGCTGTTTTTT
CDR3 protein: CASSLDPNTGELFF

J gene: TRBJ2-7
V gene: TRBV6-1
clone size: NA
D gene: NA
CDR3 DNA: TGTGCCAGCCGGGACCGGTTATACGAGCAGTACTTC
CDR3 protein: CASRDRLYEQYF

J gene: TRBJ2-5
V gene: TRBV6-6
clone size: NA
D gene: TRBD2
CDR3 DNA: TGTGCCAGCAGTTACTCGGGACTAGCGACGGAGACCCAGTACTTC
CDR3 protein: CASSYSGLATETQYF